This is a list of T cell receptor beta chains from one sample in a study of T cell changes during pregnancy in multiple sclerosis. TCRdb's copy holds only in-frame clones and misses some; the assay was immunoSEQ multiplex PCR. The sample lists tens of thousands of clones, roughly nine tenths occurring once. The source was CD8+ T cells from peripheral blood mononuclear cells, collected in the first trimester of pregnancy. These receptors were collected from a female donor in good health, enrolled as a control in a pregnancy study. CDR3s include the opening cysteine and the closing phenylalanine or tryptophan. Fields, in order: V gene, D gene, clone size, J gene, CDR3 protein, CDR3 DNA. D genes are given only for firm matches. Clone size is shown for a subset of rows, as once, few, many or a class of expanded clone.

TRBV7-9	TRBD1	few	TRBJ1-1	CASSPGQGAEEAFF	TGTGCCAGCAGTCCGGGACAGGGGGCCGAAGAGGCTTTCTTT
TRBV7-9	.	.	TRBJ2-7	CASSRLAAYEQYF	TGTGCCAGCAGCCGTCTGGCCGCCTACGAGCAGTACTTC
TRBV15	TRBD1	.	TRBJ1-3	CATSYGQALSGNTIYF	TGTGCCACCAGCTATGGACAGGCTTTATCTGGAAACACCATATATTTT
TRBV13	TRBD1	once	TRBJ1-1	CASSARQGIGTEAFF	TGTGCCAGCAGCGCACGACAGGGTATCGGCACTGAAGCTTTCTTT
TRBV7-2	TRBD2	.	TRBJ2-7	CASSLVSSGAPYEQYF	TGTGCCAGCAGCTTAGTTAGTAGCGGGGCGCCCTACGAGCAGTACTTC
TRBV27	TRBD2	.	TRBJ2-3	CASSPGLAGDTQYF	TGTGCCAGCAGTCCGGGACTAGCGGGAGATACGCAGTATTTT
TRBV2	TRBD2	few	TRBJ2-3	CASSSGTSSTDTQYF	TGTGCCAGCAGTTCCGGGACTAGCTCCACAGATACGCAGTATTTT
TRBV6-4	TRBD2	.	TRBJ2-3	CASSASGGADTQYF	TGTGCCAGCAGTGCTAGCGGGGGGGCAGATACGCAGTATTTT
TRBV15	.	.	TRBJ2-1	CATSSRTDYNEQFF	TGTGCCACCAGCAGTAGGACAGACTACAATGAGCAGTTCTTC
TRBV4-3	.	.	TRBJ1-3	CASSPGGGSGNTIYF	TGCGCCAGCAGTCCCGGCGGAGGCTCTGGAAACACCATATATTTT
TRBV9	.	once	TRBJ2-7	CASSVVDNSYEQYF	TGTGCCAGCAGCGTAGTTGACAACTCCTACGAGCAGTACTTC
TRBV5-1	.	.	TRBJ2-7	CASSLARVGGQYEQYF	TGCGCCAGCAGCTTGGCTCGAGTCGGGGGTCAATACGAGCAGTACTTC
TRBV27	.	.	TRBJ1-1	CASSRGNTEAFF	TGTGCCAGCAGCAGAGGGAACACTGAAGCTTTCTTT
TRBV6-5	TRBD1	.	TRBJ1-1	CASSYSGQGTTEAFF	TGTGCCAGCAGTTACTCGGGACAGGGGACCACTGAAGCTTTCTTT
TRBV28	.	.	TRBJ1-2	CASSLTSGGDYGYTF	TGTGCCAGCAGTTTAACCTCAGGAGGGGACTATGGCTACACCTTC
TRBV27	.	.	TRBJ2-7	CASSLSGTLAYEQYF	TGTGCCAGCAGTTTGTCCGGGACACTCGCCTACGAGCAGTACTTC
TRBV28	TRBD2	.	TRBJ2-1	CASSLLAGYNEQFF	TGTGCCAGCAGTTTGCTAGCGGGATACAATGAGCAGTTCTTC
TRBV5-1	TRBD1	once	TRBJ1-1	CASSTTLGTVTGLNTEAFF	TGCGCCAGCAGCACTACACTTGGGACAGTGACGGGTTTGAACACTGAAGCTTTCTTT
TRBV11-1	TRBD1	.	TRBJ1-1	CASSPSGTGRMNTEAFF	TGTGCCAGCAGCCCCTCGGGGACAGGGCGAATGAACACTGAAGCTTTCTTT
TRBV29-1	.	.	TRBJ2-3	CSVRAQGQADTQYF	TGCAGCGTGAGGGCCCAGGGGCAAGCAGATACGCAGTATTTT
TRBV13	.	few	TRBJ2-7	CASSAPRVPYEQYF	TGTGCCAGCAGCGCCCCCCGGGTCCCCTACGAGCAGTACTTC
TRBV2	TRBD2	.	TRBJ2-5	CASSGTSEQETQYF	TGTGCCAGCAGTGGGACTAGCGAACAAGAGACCCAGTACTTC
TRBV4-2	.	medium-sized	TRBJ1-2	CASSQRDNGYTF	TGTGCCAGCAGCCAACGGGACAATGGCTACACCTTC
TRBV7-3	TRBD2	.	TRBJ2-7	CASSQSSGSHGLVYEQYF	TGTGCCAGCAGTCAAAGTAGCGGGAGCCACGGATTGGTCTACGAGCAGTACTTC
TRBV29-1	TRBD2	few	TRBJ2-7	CSVEDEGGPVQYF	TGCAGCGTTGAAGATGAGGGAGGGCCGGTGCAGTACTTC
TRBV7-6	.	.	TRBJ2-7	CASSLQVRSEQYF	TGTGCCAGCAGCTTACAAGTTCGGAGCGAGCAGTACTTC
TRBV29-1	.	.	TRBJ1-1	CSVAWGGHTEAFF	TGCAGCGTTGCGTGGGGGGGTCACACTGAAGCTTTCTTT
TRBV4-2	.	once	TRBJ2-1	CASSHPADYNEQFF	TGTGCCAGCAGCCATCCAGCGGACTACAATGAGCAGTTCTTC
TRBV5-6	.	once	TRBJ1-4	CASSLGAELFF	TGTGCCAGCAGCTTGGGAGCGGAACTGTTTTTT
TRBV9	.	.	TRBJ1-6	CASSVDLDSSYNSPLHF	TGTGCCAGCAGCGTAGATTTGGACAGCTCCTATAATTCACCCCTCCACTTT
TRBV6-1	TRBD2	.	TRBJ2-3	CASSEPTSRPSTDTQYF	TGTGCCAGCAGTGAACCGACTAGCAGGCCAAGCACAGATACGCAGTATTTT
TRBV20-1	.	.	TRBJ2-2	CSAGQAGELFF	TGCAGTGCTGGGCAAGCCGGGGAGCTGTTTTTT
TRBV19	TRBD2	.	TRBJ2-7	CASSLPGLAAEQYF	TGTGCCAGTTCGCTACCGGGACTAGCAGCCGAGCAGTACTTC
TRBV7-3	TRBD2	.	TRBJ2-1	CASSLMLAGNNEQFF	TGTGCCAGCAGCTTAATGCTAGCGGGGAACAATGAGCAGTTCTTC
TRBV7-6	TRBD1	.	TRBJ2-7	CASSQRQGIHEQYF	TGTGCCAGCAGCCAACGACAGGGGATACACGAGCAGTACTTC
TRBV4-1	TRBD2	.	TRBJ2-7	CASSQVGGYEQYF	TGCGCCAGCAGCCAAGTCGGGGGGTACGAGCAGTACTTC
TRBV29-1	.	.	TRBJ2-7	CSAQTGSSYEQYF	TGCAGCGCCCAGACGGGAAGCTCCTACGAGCAGTACTTC
TRBV6-6	.	.	TRBJ2-2	CASSYSRTNTGELFF	TGTGCCAGCAGTTACTCGAGGACAAACACCGGGGAGCTGTTTTTT
TRBV27	TRBD1	.	TRBJ2-7	CASRVIGGQGVDKQYF	TGTGCCAGCAGGGTCATAGGGGGACAGGGTGTTGATAAGCAGTACTTC
TRBV7-2	TRBD2	.	TRBJ2-3	CASSLGPTGTTSTAQYF	TGTGCCAGCAGCTTAGGACCTACCGGGACTACTAGTACTGCGCAGTATTTT
TRBV6-5	TRBD2	.	TRBJ2-3	CASSYFGTKLTDTQYF	TGTGCCAGCAGTTACTTCGGGACTAAACTCACAGATACGCAGTATTTT
TRBV2	TRBD1	.	TRBJ2-7	CASSATGGSGYEQYF	TGTGCCAGCAGTGCAACAGGGGGATCTGGTTACGAGCAGTACTTC
TRBV30	TRBD2	.	TRBJ2-7	CAWSDPGLAGAKGEQYF	TGTGCCTGGAGTGACCCGGGACTAGCGGGAGCAAAAGGCGAGCAGTACTTC
TRBV27	.	.	TRBJ1-2	CASSFNYAGNYGYTF	TGTGCCAGCAGTTTCAATTACGCAGGGAACTATGGCTACACCTTC
TRBV25-1	TRBD1	once	TRBJ2-2	CASSDRGTGELFF	TGTGCCAGCAGCGACAGGGGTACCGGGGAGCTGTTTTTT
TRBV19	.	.	TRBJ1-1	CASSMGTTEAFF	TGTGCCAGTAGTATGGGGACAACTGAAGCTTTCTTT
TRBV27	TRBD1	.	TRBJ2-1	CASSPGTAFYNEQFF	TGTGCCAGCAGTCCCGGGACAGCCTTTTACAATGAGCAGTTCTTC
TRBV28	TRBD1	.	TRBJ2-7	CASSYGTGNSYEQYF	TGTGCCAGCAGTTACGGGACAGGGAACTCCTACGAGCAGTACTTC
TRBV19	.	.	TRBJ1-1	CASSMSGNTEAFF	TGTGCCAGTAGTATGTCAGGGAACACTGAAGCTTTCTTT
TRBV19	TRBD1	.	TRBJ1-2	CASSLGQGGHTF	TGTGCCAGTAGTCTCGGACAGGGGGGTCACACCTTC